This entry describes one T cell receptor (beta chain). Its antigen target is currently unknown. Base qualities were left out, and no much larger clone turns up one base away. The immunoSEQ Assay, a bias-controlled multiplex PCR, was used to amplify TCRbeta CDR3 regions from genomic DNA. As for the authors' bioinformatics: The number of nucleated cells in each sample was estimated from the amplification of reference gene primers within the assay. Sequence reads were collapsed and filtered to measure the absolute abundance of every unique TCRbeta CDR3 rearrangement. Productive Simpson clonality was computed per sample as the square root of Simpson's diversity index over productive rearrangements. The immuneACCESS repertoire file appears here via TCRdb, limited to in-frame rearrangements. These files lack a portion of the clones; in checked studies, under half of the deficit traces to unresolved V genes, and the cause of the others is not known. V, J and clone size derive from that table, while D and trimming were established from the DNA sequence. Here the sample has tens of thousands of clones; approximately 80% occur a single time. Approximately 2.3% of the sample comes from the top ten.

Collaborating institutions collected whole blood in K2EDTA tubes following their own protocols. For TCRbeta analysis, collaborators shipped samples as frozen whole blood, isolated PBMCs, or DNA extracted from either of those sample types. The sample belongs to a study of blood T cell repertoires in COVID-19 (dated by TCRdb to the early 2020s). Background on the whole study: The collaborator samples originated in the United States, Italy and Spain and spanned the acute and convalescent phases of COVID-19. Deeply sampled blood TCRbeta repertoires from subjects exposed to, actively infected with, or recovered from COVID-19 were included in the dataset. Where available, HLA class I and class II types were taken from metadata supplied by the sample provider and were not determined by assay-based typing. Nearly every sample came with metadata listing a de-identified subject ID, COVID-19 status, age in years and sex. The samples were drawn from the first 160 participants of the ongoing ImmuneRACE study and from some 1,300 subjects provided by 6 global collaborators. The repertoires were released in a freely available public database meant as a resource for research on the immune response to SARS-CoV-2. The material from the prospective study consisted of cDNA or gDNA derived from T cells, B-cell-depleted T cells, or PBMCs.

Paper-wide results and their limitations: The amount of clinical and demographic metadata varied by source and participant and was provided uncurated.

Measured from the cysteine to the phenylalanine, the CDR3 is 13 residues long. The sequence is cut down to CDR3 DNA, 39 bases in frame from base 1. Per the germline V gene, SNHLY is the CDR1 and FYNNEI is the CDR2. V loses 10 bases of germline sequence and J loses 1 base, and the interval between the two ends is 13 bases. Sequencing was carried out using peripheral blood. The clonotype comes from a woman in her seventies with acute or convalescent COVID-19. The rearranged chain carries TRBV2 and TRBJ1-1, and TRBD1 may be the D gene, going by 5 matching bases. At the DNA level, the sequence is TGTGCCACCTGTCTCGACAGGAACACTGAAGCTTTCTTT. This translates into CATCLDRNTEAFF.